A selection of T cell receptor beta chains follows, all from one sample in a study of early T cells in non-severe SARS-CoV-2 infection. MiXCR, run by TCRdb on the 5' RACE reads, gives a single entry per CDR3 protein. The sample records some 50,000 distinct CDR3 sequences, 5.4% being singletons. The sequences come from whole blood, collected at baseline. These receptors were obtained from an adult who was a healthcare worker with PCR-confirmed SARS-CoV-2 infection or an uninfected control (not recorded which). The CDR3 runs from the conserved cysteine through the conserved F or W. D genes are given only for firm matches. Not every row has a clone size; where given, it reads once, few, many or a size class.

V gene,J gene,clone size,D gene,CDR3 protein,CDR3 DNA
TRBV10-3,TRBJ2-1,many,TRBD2,CAISVSTSGSHEQFF,TGTGCCATCAGTGTATCGACTAGCGGGAGCCATGAGCAGTTCTTC
TRBV12-3/TRBV12-4,TRBJ2-1,-,-,CAGATDSAGFDEQFF,TGTGCCGGGGCCACCGACTCGGCGGGGTTCGATGAGCAGTTCTTC
TRBV6-1,TRBJ2-2,many,TRBD1,CASSRDRGQNTGELFF,TGTGCCAGTTCCCGGGACAGGGGGCAGAACACCGGGGAGCTGTTTTTT
TRBV12-3/TRBV12-4,TRBJ1-5,many,TRBD1,CASSRHRGSNQPQHF,TGTGCCAGCAGCCGCCACAGGGGTAGCAATCAGCCCCAGCATTTT
TRBV6-4,TRBJ2-1,many,-,CASSADSNNEQFF,TGTGCCAGCAGTGCCGACTCTAACAATGAGCAGTTCTTC
TRBV18,TRBJ1-1,many,-,CASSPERVNTEAFF,TGTGCCAGCTCACCAGAACGGGTGAACACTGAAGCTTTCTTT
TRBV20-1,TRBJ2-5,many,TRBD1,CSARDPWTGSRETQYF,TGCAGTGCTAGAGACCCTTGGACAGGGAGTCGGGAGACCCAGTACTTC
TRBV7-3,TRBJ2-2,many,TRBD1,CASSRDRVNTGELFF,TGTGCCAGCAGCCGTGACAGGGTGAACACCGGGGAGCTGTTTTTT
TRBV20-1,TRBJ2-5,-,TRBD2,CSVWASGRAGETQYF,TGCAGTGTCTGGGCTAGCGGGAGGGCCGGGGAGACCCAGTACTTC
TRBV11-3,TRBJ2-3,many,-,CASSLRGDGADTQYF,TGTGCCAGCAGCCTCAGGGGGGACGGCGCAGATACGCAGTATTTT
TRBV6-5,TRBJ1-5,many,TRBD1,CASSRQGALQPQHF,TGTGCCAGCAGTAGACAGGGGGCCCTTCAGCCCCAGCATTTT
TRBV6-5,TRBJ2-1,many,-,CASSYSKKQRNLNNEQFF,TGTGCCAGCAGTTACTCAAAAAAACAGCGCAACTTAAACAATGAGCAGTTCTTC
TRBV15,TRBJ2-2,many,-,CATSRGGGELFF,TGTGCCACCAGCAGAGGAGGCGGGGAGCTGTTTTTT
TRBV6-2/TRBV6-3,TRBJ2-3,many,-,CASTNPMGHTDTQYF,TGTGCCAGCACCAACCCGATGGGGCACACAGATACGCAGTATTTT
TRBV7-9,TRBJ2-7,many,-,CASSLGDGPYEQYF,TGTGCCAGCAGCTTGGGGGACGGGCCCTACGAGCAGTACTTC
TRBV28,TRBJ1-2,many,-,CASSLGTDYGYTF,TGTGCCAGCAGTTTAGGGACGGACTATGGCTACACCTTC
TRBV5-1,TRBJ1-2,few,-,CASSVGVDGYTF,TGCGCCAGCAGCGTGGGAGTGGATGGCTACACCTTC
TRBV20-1,TRBJ2-7,many,-,CSASDLSGWSSYEQYF,TGCAGTGCTAGCGATCTAAGCGGTTGGAGCTCCTACGAGCAGTACTTC
TRBV2,TRBJ2-2,many,-,CASSEGVGYSNTGELFF,TGTGCCAGCAGTGAAGGTGTGGGGTACTCGAACACCGGGGAGCTGTTTTTT
TRBV12-3/TRBV12-4,TRBJ2-1,many,TRBD2,CASGGVLAPNNEQFF,TGTGCCAGCGGGGGGGTACTAGCGCCTAACAATGAGCAGTTCTTC
TRBV20-1,TRBJ2-2,many,TRBD1,CSARGGTGTGELFF,TGCAGTGCTAGAGGCGGGACAGGGACCGGGGAGCTGTTTTTT
TRBV9,TRBJ2-1,many,TRBD2,CASSLGLAGGWEFF,TGTGCCAGCAGCCTAGGACTAGCGGGAGGATGGGAGTTCTTC
TRBV5-1,TRBJ1-6,many,-,CASSLGTGDNSPLHF,TGCGCCAGCAGCTTGGGGACCGGCGATAATTCACCCCTCCACTTT
TRBV5-1,TRBJ1-1,many,TRBD1,CASSMQGAATEAFF,TGCGCCAGCAGCATGCAGGGGGCGGCTACTGAAGCTTTCTTT
TRBV6-4,TRBJ2-1,medium-sized,TRBD1,CASSEVGGDRGYEQFF,TGTGCCAGCAGTGAAGTCGGGGGGGACAGGGGCTATGAGCAGTTCTTC
TRBV7-6,TRBJ2-1,many,-,CASSLARETIQFNEQFF,TGTGCCAGCAGCTTGGCCCGGGAGACTATTCAGTTCAATGAGCAGTTCTTC
TRBV20-1,TRBJ2-5,many,TRBD2,CSGPAGGIQETQYF,TGCAGTGGGCCAGCGGGAGGAATCCAAGAGACCCAGTACTTC
TRBV5-1,TRBJ1-1,many,-,CASSLEPRLGTEAFF,TGCGCCAGCAGCTTGGAACCGCGGTTGGGCACTGAAGCTTTCTTT
TRBV4-1,TRBJ2-1,-,-,CASGKGGGEQFF,TGCGCCAGCGGAAAGGGAGGCGGTGAGCAGTTCTTC
TRBV10-3,TRBJ1-1,many,-,CAISEVVGNTEAFF,TGTGCCATCAGTGAGGTCGTAGGGAACACTGAAGCTTTCTTT